The 17 T cell receptor beta chains in this list originate from one sample, sequenced in a study of CD8 T cells in Susac syndrome. With random hexamers, reverse transcription was performed on about 0.5 to 1 ug of RNA. Each CDR3 protein gets one entry after TCRdb re-called the immunoSEQ multiplex PCR reads with MiXCR. The data contain around 180,000 distinct CDR3 sequences, under 95% of them singletons. Sequenced sample: CD4+ T cells from PBMCs. The receptors shown here come from a human donor with multiple sclerosis.

This clonotype was observed a single time. V gene TRBV9 combines with J gene TRBJ2-7; 9 bases fit TRBD1. Germline CDR1 is SGDLS and CDR2 is YYNGEE. The CDR3 covers 15 residues. V trimming: 3 bases; J trimming: 2 bases; junction bases outside the gene matches: 6. In nucleotides, the CDR3 is TGTGCCAGCAGCGGCCCGGGACAGGGCCCCTACGAGCAGTACTTC. The encoded protein is CASSGPGQGPYEQYF.

The V gene is TRBV10-2, the J gene TRBJ1-2; 7 bases are a match to TRBD1. With 7 bases clipped from V and 8 bases from J, the junction kept 10 bases outside the gene matches. CDR1 and CDR2 (germline): WSHSY, SAAADI. This CDR3 is 13 amino acids long. CDR3 nucleotide sequence: TGCGCCAGCAACACCCGGACAGGCTGGGGCTACACCTTC. Its protein product is CASNTRTGWGYTF.

The V and J genes are TRBV18 and TRBJ2-3; the match to TRBD2 covers 8 bases. The CDR3 totals 13 residues. The germline gives CDR1 KGHSH, CDR2 LQKENI. V trimming: 6 bases; J trimming: 8 bases; junction bases outside the gene matches: 7. Here the CDR3 reads CASSTSARSTQYF. CDR3 nucleotide sequence: TGTGCCAGCTCGACTAGCGCCCGGAGTACGCAGTATTTT.

This chain connects TRBV20-1 to TRBJ2-3; D may be TRBD1 (6 bases). The CDR3 length is 13 residues. The germline V gene encodes CDR1 DFQATT and CDR2 SNEGSKA (reference sequence). Trimming stripped 6 bases from V and 4 bases from J, with 14 bases between. In nucleotides, the CDR3 is TGCAGTGCCGCAGGGGTTCTGGCAGATACGCAGTATTTT. This translates into CSAAGVLADTQYF.

The V and J genes are TRBV7-9 and TRBJ1-2, with D possibly TRBD1 on 5 matching bases. Deletions cut 5 bases from V and 2 bases from J, with 12 bases between. Germline V CDR1 and CDR2: SEHNR, FQNEAQ (reference sequence). The CDR3 runs 14 residues. CDR3 in amino acids: CASSKWTTNYGYTF. The CDR3 bases are TGTGCCAGCAGCAAATGGACAACCAACTATGGCTACACCTTC.

The CDR3 region has the DNA TGCGCCAGCAGTCTAAGTCCCCGGGACAGGGTAATTGGCACCGGGGAGCTGTTTTTT. Translation: CASSLSPRDRVIGTGELFF. The chain employs TRBV4-1 and TRBJ2-2; 9 bases align to TRBD1. Looked up from germline, CDR1 is MGHRA and CDR2 is YSYEKL. Trimming cost V 6 bases and J 4 bases; bases outside gene matches: 18. The length of the CDR3 is 19 residues.

The chain's CDR3 is CASSTRPGSNQPQHF. In nucleotides, the CDR3 is TGTGCCAGCAGTACTAGACCCGGTAGCAATCAGCCCCAGCATTTT. V and J are TRBV6-5 and TRBJ1-5; no reliable D call. Germline V gene lookup returns CDR1 MNHEY and CDR2 SVGAGI. The CDR3 has 15 amino acids. V lost 5 bases, J lost 0 bases, and 11 bases lay in between.

The J gene is TRBJ2-5, the V gene TRBV30; TRBD2 agrees at 7 bases. The CDR3 has 13 amino acids. Germline loops: CDR1 GTSNPN, CDR2 SVGIG (reference sequence). J was trimmed by 8 bases and V by 5 bases; bases with no gene match: 11. CDR3 protein: CAWETSARSTQYF. CDR3 DNA sequence: TGTGCCTGGGAAACTAGCGCTCGGAGTACCCAGTACTTC.

The V call is TRBV7-9, the J call TRBJ1-4; the D gene is possibly TRBD1 (5 bases). Trimming took 0 bases from V and 8 from J, leaving 7 bases between them. The germline V gene encodes CDR1 SEHNR and CDR2 FQNEAQ (reference sequence). CDR3 length equals 13 residues. As DNA, the CDR3 is TGTGCCAGCAGCTTAGCGGGGGTCGAAAAACTGTTTTTT. It is translated as CASSLAGVEKLFF.

The chain has TRBV5-1 and TRBJ2-7, with 9 bases lining up with TRBD2. Germline CDR1 is SGHRS and CDR2 is YFSETQ. The CDR3 runs to 14 residues. J lost 4 bases, V lost 7 bases, and 9 bases had no gene match. The CDR3, as DNA: TGCGCCAGCCAGAGCGGGGGGAAAGGTTACGAGCAGTACTTC. Translating it yields CASQSGGKGYEQYF. Together with reference TRBV5-1 and TRBJ2-7, the CDR3 gives the full variable domain: KAGVTQTPRYLIKTRGQQVTLSCSPISGHRSVSWYQQTPGQGLQFLFEYFSETQRNKGNFPGRFSGRQFSNSRSEMNVSTLELGDSALYLCASQSGGKGYEQYFGPGTRLTVT.

The chain carries TRBV7-2 and TRBJ1-4, with 7 bases identical to TRBD1. The germline CDR1 and CDR2 sequences are SGHTA and FQGNSA. The CDR3 runs to 13 residues. Trimming removed 11 bases from V and 8 bases from J; junction bases left unmatched: 11. The CDR3 DNA reads TGTGCCTCAAGGGGGCCGTCCCGGGAAAAACTGTTTTTT. It is translated as CASRGPSREKLFF.

This clonotype appeared once. This CDR3 is CASSRFSYEQYF. CDR3 DNA sequence: TGTGCCAGCAGCCGCTTTAGTTACGAGCAGTACTTC. The rearrangement links TRBV3-1 to TRBJ2-7; unclear D gene. The CDR3 has 12 amino acids. Germline V CDR1 and CDR2: LGHDT, YNNKEL (reference sequence). Trimming left V 4 bases short and J 4 bases short, with 8 bases between.

The rearrangement links TRBV3-1 to TRBJ2-1, with 12 bases matching TRBD2. Germline V gene data show CDR1 as LGHDT and CDR2 as YNNKEL (reference sequence). CDR3 size: 15 residues. Losses at the gene ends were 4 bases for V and 7 bases for J; bases not matched to a gene: 5. CDR3 protein: CASSPLAGGQNEQFF. As DNA, the CDR3 is TGTGCCAGCAGCCCGCTAGCGGGGGGGCAGAATGAGCAGTTCTTC.

This clonotype was detected once. This chain uses TRBV12-3 or TRBV12-4 with TRBJ2-7; 9 positions match TRBD1. Trimming removed 6 bases from V and 0 bases from J; junction bases left unmatched: 9. The CDR3 loop spans 16 amino acids. This CDR3 reads CASRQTDRGSSYEQYF. For the CDR3, the DNA is TGTGCCAGCAGACAAACGGACAGGGGCAGCTCCTACGAGCAGTACTTC.

CDR3 in DNA: TGTGCCAGCAGCCGTCGACCGGCCGATGAAAAACTGTTTTTT. This encodes CASSRRPADEKLFF. This chain uses TRBV3-1 with TRBJ1-4; D not resolved. V was clipped by 4 bases and J by 6 bases, with 12 bases between them. Germline assignment: CDR1 LGHDT and CDR2 YNNKEL (reference sequence). The CDR3 runs to 14 residues. Together with reference TRBV3-1 and TRBJ1-4, the CDR3 gives the full variable domain: DTAVSQTPKYLVTQMGNDKSIKCEQNLGHDTMYWYKQDSKKFLKIMFSYNNKELIINETVPNRFSPKSPDKAHLNLHINSLELGDSAVYFCASSRRPADEKLFFGSGTQLSVL.

The chain is built from TRBV6-6 and TRBJ1-2; TRBD1 matches at 7 bases. Trimming removed 8 bases from V and 4 bases from J; junction bases left unmatched: 13. Germline values: CDR1 MNHNY, CDR2 SVGAGI (reference sequence). The CDR3 runs to 15 residues. The CDR3 reads CASGTYDRETYGYTF. CDR3 nucleotides: TGTGCCAGCGGGACGTACGACAGGGAAACCTATGGCTACACCTTC.

This chain links TRBV14 with TRBJ2-4, with D perhaps matching TRBD1 (6 bases). CDR3 length: 16 amino acids. Trimming cost V 2 bases and J 2 bases, with 13 bases left between them. Per the germline V gene, CDR1 is SGHDN and CDR2 is FVKESK. The CDR3 sequence: CASSQWAGTTKNIQYF. DNA for the CDR3: TGTGCCAGCAGCCAATGGGCAGGGACAACCAAAAACATTCAGTACTTC.